The source of this T cell receptor (beta chain) is a study of T cells in Graves' hyperthyroidism and ophthalmopathy (dated by TCRdb to about 2019). For context, the study as a whole: Peripheral blood samples were taken at initial diagnosis, before any treatment was given. The study also compared thyroid tissue and blood T-cell repertoires from five or six Graves' hyperthyroidism patients. A discovery cohort of 95 to 100 patients, roughly 40 with Graves' ophthalmopathy and about 60 with stable Graves' hyperthyroidism, was used to find distinguishing TCR V-J signatures. The 75 to 100 discovery patients were divided at random into training and test sets in a 7:3 ratio. The paper describes TCR Vbeta CDR3 sequencing of 135 peripheral blood samples, made up of 43 ophthalmopathy patients, some 80 hyperthyroidism patients and 17 progressor patients. Once sampling was done, hyperthyroidism patients were given methimazole at a starting dose of 30 mg daily, whereas ophthalmopathy patients were given high-dose intravenous methylprednisolone. Prospective prediction of ophthalmopathy was tested in an independent validation cohort of 18 to 20 hyperthyroidism patients and around 16 patients who later progressed to ophthalmopathy. General findings and caveats noted by the study authors: Sample size was not statistically predetermined, and investigators were not blinded to group allocation. In validation, the model predicted progression to ophthalmopathy a median of around 6.5 months before onset, with over 55% sensitivity and 72.22% specificity. Most expanded thyroid clonotypes (frequency above 0.001) were also found in blood, which suggests that blood repertoires may mirror thyroid immune responses. A 13 V-J signature model separated ophthalmopathy from stable hyperthyroidism, with 87.88% sensitivity and around 84% specificity in cross-validation and 80%/75% in testing.

To note about this clonotype: Its antigen remains unidentified. No base quality values were provided; no much bigger clone lies one nucleotide off.

The cysteine opens and the phenylalanine closes a CDR3 of 14 amino acids. Only CDR3 DNA is held: 42 bases, read in frame from base 1. V gives up 6 bases and J gives up 2 bases, and the segment between their germline ends measures 14 bases. The germline V gene specifies ENHRY as CDR1 and SYGVKD as CDR2. Ophthalmopathy patients had moderately to severely active disease, with a Clinical Activity Score of 3 or more, a NOSPECS grade of 4 or more, and a disease duration of less than 3 months. Any patient with an uncontrolled infection, another autoimmune disease, pregnancy or lactation was excluded. Diagnoses were established on the basis of clinical symptoms, serum thyroxine and TRAb, thyroid ultrasound, and orbital computed tomography. Ficoll-Paque density gradient centrifugation was used to isolate PBMCs from 10 ml of fresh peripheral blood. Trizol reagent was used to extract total RNA, and RNA quality was then checked on an Agilent 2100 Bioanalyzer.

The TCR beta CDR3 regions were amplified from RNA transcripts. The first round of RT-PCR for the TCR CDR3 was performed with the HTBI primer set and the Qiagen OneStep RT-PCR kit. Libraries were constructed in a second round of multiplex PCR, after which size selection and purification were carried out. Sequencing of the libraries was done on an Illumina HiSeq2000 using paired-end 100 bp reads. Processing in the source paper ran as follows. Raw data were processed with SOAPnuke, discarding reads with adapters, uncalled bases, mean Phred below 15, or no exact constant-primer or identifier match. High-quality paired reads were merged with COPE v1.2.5, and unique nucleotide sequences were defined as clonotypes. MiTCR v1.1 was used to align clonotypes to the IMGT TRBV, TRBD and TRBJ reference segments. The analysis was restricted to V-J combinations with a frequency above 0.0001, which together covered around 99% of the repertoires. The TCS score was defined as F50 (clonal expansion) divided by E x V (chaos), with BLOSUM62-based TCRdist calculated between CDR3 peptides within each V-J. Welch's t-statistics and random forest reduced around 510 V-J features to around 14, which were used in a naive Bayes classifier (R e1071). The public sequencing data were trimmed at Q25 with fastp and processed into clonotypes with MiXCR by TCRdb, which kept only in-frame beta chains. Duplicate CDR3 protein sequences are folded into a single record with the most common DNA and genes. TCRdb, not the original authors, processed these V and J calls. The sample table records approximately 400,000 distinct CDR3 sequences; about 15% of these occur just once. The top ten constitute roughly a fifth of the sample.

This TCR was recovered from a woman aged 30 to 39 with Graves' ophthalmopathy. The specimen sequenced was blood. Recombination linked TRBV10-3 to TRBJ2-7; D gene: possibly TRBD2, on 6 matching bases. Read as DNA, the sequence is TGTGCCATCAGGGTCGCTCCGGGAGCCTACGAGCAGTACTTC. It codes for CAIRVAPGAYEQYF.